These T cell receptor beta chains were read from a single sample in a study of blood T cell repertoires in COVID-19. Profiled with immunoSEQ multiplex PCR; TCRdb holds only in-frame clones, not every one. Seen here are 35,000 to 50,000 clones, about 85% observed once, and the top ten hold approximately 13%. The sequenced sample consisted of peripheral blood. All receptors derive from an older woman in a cohort sampled during active COVID-19. CDR3s include the opening cysteine and the closing phenylalanine or tryptophan. The D gene is left open where the match is weak. Rows may omit the clone size; those that give it use once, few, many or a size class.

TRBV6-5,-,TRBJ1-2,-,CASSKGGGANYGYTF,TGTGCCAGCAGTAAGGGGGGGGGAGCTAACTATGGCTACACCTTC
TRBV6-1,TRBD1,TRBJ2-1,-,CASSEQGANNEQFF,TGTGCCAGCAGTGAACAGGGGGCGAACAATGAGCAGTTCTTC
TRBV21-1,-,TRBJ1-2,-,CASSPGEGRNGYTF,TGTGCCAGCAGCCCTGGTGAGGGCCGGAATGGCTACACCTTC
TRBV2,-,TRBJ1-2,-,CASRGDTGNYGYTF,TGTGCCAGCAGGGGGGACACCGGGAACTATGGCTACACCTTC
TRBV6-5,-,TRBJ2-7,once,CASSYSSLASYEQYF,TGTGCCAGCAGTTACTCGAGCCTAGCGAGCTACGAGCAGTACTTC
TRBV6-2/TRBV6-3,TRBD1,TRBJ2-5,-,CASSLGQGKGETQYF,TGTGCCAGCAGCTTGGGACAGGGAAAGGGAGAGACCCAGTACTTC
TRBV6-2/TRBV6-3,-,TRBJ1-1,-,CASSYLQRAEAFF,TGTGCCAGCAGTTACTTACAGCGGGCTGAAGCTTTCTTT
TRBV10-3,-,TRBJ1-5,-,CAISSGEQPQHF,TGTGCCATCAGCTCCGGGGAGCAGCCCCAGCATTTT
TRBV6-1,TRBD1,TRBJ1-3,-,CASSDPGQGSGNTIYF,TGTGCCAGCAGTGATCCGGGACAGGGATCGGGAAACACCATATATTTT
TRBV5-1,-,TRBJ2-7,-,CASSLVSGLATYEQYF,TGCGCCAGCAGCTTGGTTTCGGGACTGGCCACCTACGAGCAGTACTTC
TRBV27,TRBD2,TRBJ2-1,-,CASSLYLAGVGYNEQFF,TGTGCCAGCAGTTTATACCTAGCGGGAGTAGGATACAATGAGCAGTTCTTC
TRBV7-2,-,TRBJ2-1,few,CASSLAPRLVYNEQFF,TGTGCCAGCAGCTTAGCCCCGAGGCTAGTCTACAATGAGCAGTTCTTC
TRBV4-1,-,TRBJ2-2,-,CASSQGGLSGPERTGELFF,TGCGCCAGCAGCCAAGGGGGCCTTTCCGGACCAGAGAGGACCGGGGAGCTGTTTTTT
TRBV7-2,TRBD1,TRBJ1-1,-,CASSLRATGGNTEAFF,TGTGCCAGCAGCTTAAGGGCCACAGGGGGCAACACTGAAGCTTTCTTT
TRBV12-3/TRBV12-4,-,TRBJ2-7,-,CASSTDTYEQYF,TGTGCCAGCAGCACAGACACGTACGAGCAGTACTTC
TRBV6-5,-,TRBJ1-4,-,CASSYSGVTEKLFF,TGTGCCAGCAGTTACTCCGGGGTTACTGAAAAACTGTTTTTT
TRBV6-6,TRBD2,TRBJ2-3,-,CASSPTRTSGRTDTQYF,TGTGCCAGCAGTCCGACCCGGACTAGCGGCCGCACAGATACGCAGTATTTT
TRBV5-5,-,TRBJ2-1,-,CASSTPGQRGNEQFF,TGTGCCAGCAGTACCCCGGGACAGCGGGGGAATGAGCAGTTCTTC
TRBV24-1,-,TRBJ1-1,-,CATSDSQAAWRRVF,TGTGCCACCAGTGATAGCCAGGCCGCTTGGAGGCGGGTCTTT
TRBV4-1,TRBD1,TRBJ1-2,-,CASSQLDRANGYTF,TGCGCCAGCAGCCAACTCGACAGGGCAAATGGCTACACCTTC
TRBV28,-,TRBJ2-4,once,CASSSRGALGDIQYF,TGTGCCAGCAGTTCCCGGGGGGCGCTTGGGGACATTCAGTACTTC
TRBV4-2,TRBD1,TRBJ1-5,-,CASSQDRQGVNQPQHF,TGTGCCAGCAGCCAAGATCGACAGGGAGTCAATCAGCCCCAGCATTTT
TRBV6-1,TRBD2,TRBJ2-1,-,CASSEAGLATNEQFF,TGTGCCAGCAGTGAAGCGGGACTAGCGACGAATGAGCAGTTCTTC
TRBV28,TRBD2,TRBJ2-1,-,CASSYQSGLAGDLQFF,TGTGCCAGCAGCTACCAATCTGGACTAGCGGGAGACCTCCAGTTCTTC
TRBV9,TRBD2,TRBJ2-3,-,CASSVGGGDTQYF,TGTGCCAGCAGCGTGGGCGGGGGGGATACGCAGTATTTT
TRBV6-5,TRBD1,TRBJ2-7,-,CASSQGQGRGEQYF,TGTGCCAGCAGCCAGGGACAGGGGAGAGGGGAGCAGTACTTC
TRBV3-1/TRBV3-2,-,TRBJ2-1,-,CASTTGGLHEQFF,TGTGCCAGCACGACCGGCGGCCTCCATGAGCAGTTCTTC
TRBV5-1,-,TRBJ2-7,-,CASSLAHSQVPYEQYF,TGCGCCAGCAGCTTGGCCCATTCTCAGGTTCCCTACGAGCAGTACTTC
TRBV6-5,-,TRBJ2-3,-,CASSPGWGADTQYF,TGTGCCAGCAGTCCAGGGTGGGGGGCAGATACGCAGTATTTT
TRBV18,TRBD2,TRBJ2-2,-,CASSPPAGAGTGELFF,TGTGCCAGCTCACCACCGGCGGGAGCGGGCACCGGGGAGCTGTTTTTT
TRBV10-3,TRBD1,TRBJ1-6,-,CATRQGASSPLHF,TGTGCCACCCGACAGGGGGCGAGTTCACCCCTCCACTTT
TRBV28,-,TRBJ2-4,few,CASRDSHWENIQYF,TGTGCCAGCAGGGACAGCCATTGGGAAAACATTCAGTACTTC
TRBV6-6,TRBD2,TRBJ2-1,-,CASRLSGTSGREQFF,TGTGCCAGCAGACTATCAGGGACTAGCGGGAGGGAGCAGTTCTTC
TRBV19,-,TRBJ2-5,-,CASSLGGAETQYF,TGTGCCAGTAGTCTCGGAGGGGCCGAGACCCAGTACTTC
TRBV7-2,-,TRBJ1-5,-,CASSLLTGQTNQPQHF,TGTGCCAGCAGCCTGCTGACGGGACAAACCAATCAGCCCCAGCATTTT
TRBV10-1,TRBD2,TRBJ2-7,-,CARPTSGWSSYEQYF,TGCGCCAGACCTACTAGCGGGTGGAGCTCCTACGAGCAGTACTTC
TRBV28,TRBD1,TRBJ1-1,-,CASSQDRVNTEAFF,TGTGCCAGCAGCCAGGACAGGGTGAACACTGAAGCTTTCTTT
TRBV28,-,TRBJ1-2,-,CASSSIPGVPLANYGYTF,TGTGCCAGCAGTTCGATACCAGGGGTCCCCCTAGCTAACTATGGCTACACCTTC
TRBV7-3,TRBD2,TRBJ2-1,-,CASSLSGSSYNEQFF,TGTGCCAGCAGCCTAAGCGGGAGCTCCTACAATGAGCAGTTCTTC
TRBV28,TRBD1,TRBJ1-5,-,CASKQGATLGNQPQHF,TGTGCCAGCAAACAGGGGGCGACCCTTGGCAATCAGCCCCAGCATTTT
TRBV2,TRBD1,TRBJ1-2,-,CASQGAGYGYTF,TGTGCCAGCCAGGGGGCGGGCTATGGCTACACCTTC
TRBV9,-,TRBJ2-3,-,CASSVGFGSGDTQYF,TGTGCCAGCAGCGTAGGGTTCGGGAGTGGAGATACGCAGTATTTT
TRBV9,-,TRBJ1-2,-,CASSVEPKRDYGYTF,TGTGCCAGCAGCGTAGAGCCCAAACGGGACTATGGCTACACCTTC
TRBV3-1/TRBV3-2,TRBD2,TRBJ2-7,-,CASSLGTGTSAYEQYF,TGTGCCAGCAGCCTAGGAACCGGGACTAGCGCCTACGAGCAGTACTTC
TRBV9,-,TRBJ2-5,-,CASSAGLTMGKTQYF,TGTGCCAGCAGCGCGGGACTCACGATGGGAAAGACCCAGTACTTC
TRBV4-1,-,TRBJ2-7,-,CASSQEPILATPQYF,TGCGCCAGCAGCCAAGAACCCATACTAGCTACCCCGCAGTACTTC
TRBV28,-,TRBJ1-1,-,CASSLGTRMNTEAFF,TGTGCCAGCAGTTTAGGGACAAGGATGAACACTGAAGCTTTCTTT
TRBV9,TRBD2,TRBJ2-7,-,CASSVGGLAGSEQYF,TGTGCCAGCAGCGTAGGGGGACTAGCGGGATCGGAGCAGTACTTC
TRBV6-2/TRBV6-3,-,TRBJ2-7,few,CASSYAELYEQYF,TGTGCCAGCAGTTACGCGGAACTCTACGAGCAGTACTTC
TRBV2,TRBD1,TRBJ2-7,-,CASRRTGVSYEQYF,TGTGCCAGCAGGCGGACAGGGGTGAGTTACGAGCAGTACTTC
TRBV18,TRBD1,TRBJ2-7,once,CASSPRQGVYEQYF,TGTGCCAGCTCACCACGACAGGGGGTCTACGAGCAGTACTTC
TRBV28,-,TRBJ2-1,-,CASSTRGYNEQFF,TGTGCCAGCAGTACCAGGGGCTACAATGAGCAGTTCTTC
TRBV2,-,TRBJ2-3,-,CASSEASGVYVDTQYF,TGTGCCAGCAGTGAAGCGTCGGGGGTTTATGTGGATACGCAGTATTTT
TRBV18,TRBD1,TRBJ1-1,-,CASSPGRGDTEAFF,TGTGCCAGCTCACCGGGCAGGGGGGACACTGAAGCTTTCTTT
TRBV9,-,TRBJ2-7,-,CASSVGTATSYEQYF,TGTGCCAGCAGCGTAGGGACAGCGACATCCTACGAGCAGTACTTC